This T cell receptor (beta chain) was recovered during a study of blood T cell repertoires in COVID-19. On the study more broadly: T cells, B-cell-depleted T cells, or PBMCs supplied cDNA or gDNA.

TCRdb's copy holds only in-frame clones and misses some; the assay was immunoSEQ multiplex PCR. Of roughly 84,000 clones detected, 70% to 90% appear once; the ten largest clones hold about 14%. The CDR3 length is 14 residues. With 7 bases removed from V and 6 bases from J, the gap between germline ends came to 16 bases. Looked up from germline, CDR1 is MNHEY and CDR2 is SVGAGI. The clonotype was recovered from a woman at least 80 years old with acute or convalescent COVID-19. The chain joins TRBV6-5 to TRBJ1-5; a weak D match, TRBD1 (5 bases). The sequenced material came from peripheral blood. Here the CDR3 reads CASTRASWGQPQHF. The CDR3, as DNA: TGTGCCAGCACCAGGGCCTCCTGGGGTCAGCCCCAGCATTTT.